These T cell receptor beta chains were read from a single sample in a study of CD8+ T cells in alopecia areata. Sequenced by immunoSEQ multiplex PCR; TCRdb stores in-frame clones only, minus some. The repertoire has about 200,000 clones, 56% of them found once; the top ten carry roughly 5.3%. The sequencing input was CD8+ T cells sorted from blood. These receptors originate from a human donor in good health. CDR3s include the opening cysteine and the closing phenylalanine or tryptophan. The order of the fields is V gene, CDR3 length, CDR3 protein.

TRBV5-1 | 15 | CASSLGAGGIYEQYF
TRBV7-9 | 15 | CASSLAHGGVETQYF
TRBV29-1 | 10 | CSVVSETQYF
TRBV5-1 | 13 | CASSSRPTNVLTF
TRBV7-9 | 16 | CASSLAVTGDNSPLHF
TRBV29-1 | 12 | CSGRGPSYEQYF
TRBV15 | 15 | CATSRGMGVRTEAFF
TRBV4-1 | 13 | CASRMGVNQPQHF
TRBV5-6 | 13 | CASSMMTSETQYF
TRBV9 | 15 | CASSTGQGASGELFF
TRBV4-1 | 15 | CASSQEVEGTGELFF
TRBV9 | 11 | CASSTGTEAFF
TRBV4-1 | 14 | CASSQGSQGTEAFF
TRBV27 | 15 | CASSLTGVSYNEQFF
TRBV5-4 | 13 | CASSFQGNTEAFF
TRBV7-9 | 15 | CASSQGLAEPYEQYF
TRBV30 | 15 | CAWSDGDRVTYEQYF
TRBV27 | 14 | CASRAGIGRDTQYF
TRBV9 | 17 | CASSVGRGTANTGELFF
TRBV5-6 | 17 | CASSLGLVPQTQETQYF
TRBV27 | 14 | CASSLGVVGNEQFF
TRBV6-5 | 15 | CASSPTGGLNTEAFF
TRBV29-1 | 16 | CSVEDHGPSLKYGYTF
TRBV19 | 18 | CASSMALLGINSYNEQFF
TRBV7-9 | 15 | CASSSHPTGARGYTF
TRBV7-9 | 12 | CASSSDRVLPYF
TRBV11-2 | 14 | CASSPSVGVTEAFF
TRBV7-9 | 12 | CASSSIKYEQYF
TRBV10-2 | 11 | CASMQGNGYTF
TRBV9 | 12 | CASSAPGQPQHF
TRBV29-1 | 14 | CSVEMAERGTEAFF
TRBV19 | 15 | CASTPLAGGMNEQFF
TRBV15 | 13 | CATSSDRPDEQYF
TRBV7-9 | 14 | CASSQGQGADEQYF
TRBV30 | 14 | CAGQDRGNSYEQYF
TRBV7-9 | 12 | CASTGQSYGYTF
TRBV7-9 | 11 | CASQSGTEAFF
TRBV12-5 | 13 | CARGDSGSNEQFF
TRBV27 | 14 | CASSLTRGVYEQYF
TRBV29-1 | 12 | CSVAGGSGELFF
TRBV4-1 | 13 | CASSQDSYTEAFF
TRBV4-1 | 13 | CASSHRAYNEQFF
TRBV29-1 | 17 | CSVPQRGGSPSYNEQFF
TRBV29-1 | 12 | CSVYESTAEAFF
TRBV29-1 | 13 | CSVEESGGTEAFF
TRBV6-6 | 12 | CASTRGVDEQFF
TRBV7-9 | 15 | CASSLGRASTDTQYF
TRBV18 | 15 | CASSPRRGRRQPQHF
TRBV13 | 16 | CASSLAATWNTGELFF
TRBV2 | 14 | CASSEARVNYGYTF